The 24 T cell receptor beta chains reported below all come from one sample, sequenced in a study of T cells in Graves' hyperthyroidism and ophthalmopathy. Amplification yielded TCR beta CDR3 regions, with RNA transcripts as the source. The TCR CDR3 first-round RT-PCR relied on the HTBI primer set. MiXCR was run by TCRdb on the multiplex PCR reads, yielding one entry per CDR3 protein. Of fewer than 900,000 distinct CDR3 sequences in the sample, 16% were seen once. The sample was blood. The receptors originated from a man aged 18 to 29 with Graves' hyperthyroidism.

The sample holds many counts of this clonotype. The rearrangement joins TRBV12-3 or TRBV12-4 to TRBJ2-7; D is uncertain. This CDR3 has 14 residues. Trimming stripped 2 bases from V and 4 bases from J, with 12 bases between. The CDR3 loop reads CASSLFRVPYEQYF. The CDR3 DNA sequence: TGTGCCAGCAGTTTATTTAGGGTTCCATACGAGCAGTACTTC.

The rearrangement links TRBV6-2 or TRBV6-3 to TRBJ2-3; 9 bases align to TRBD2. Unmatched junction bases numbered 8, after V lost 5 bases and J lost 2 bases. CDR3 length: 16 residues. The germline V gene has CDR1 MNHEY and CDR2 SVGEGT. The CDR3 spells CASSLAASGNTDTQYF. The CDR3 DNA reads TGTGCCAGCAGTCTCGCGGCTAGCGGGAACACAGATACGCAGTATTTT.

This clonotype occurred many times. The chain links TRBV29-1 to TRBJ1-1; D is unclear. V lost 2 bases and J 1 base, leaving 11 bases between the germline ends. This CDR3 region has 14 residues. Germline-derived CDR1 and CDR2 are SQVTM and ANQGSEA. The CDR3 region has the DNA TGCAGCGTTGAAAGTCGAGGCAAGAACACTGAAGCTTTCTTT. Translation gives CSVESRGKNTEAFF. The whole variable domain, filled in from reference TRBV29-1 and TRBJ1-1, reads SAVISQKPSRDICQRGTSLTIQCQVDSQVTMMFWYRQQPGQSLTLIATANQGSEATYESGFVIDKFPISRPNLTFSTLTVSNMSPEDSSIYLCSVESRGKNTEAFFGQGTRLTVV.

With respect to this clonotype: With a much larger clone just one base away, this may be a read error. V is TRBV27 and J is TRBJ2-7, with TRBD1 matching 7 bases. This CDR3 has 13 amino acids. CDR1 is MNHEY, CDR2 SMNVEV, per germline (reference sequence). V was clipped by 7 bases and J by 2 bases; unmatched bases: 5. CDR3 protein: CASKTGFTYEQYF. CDR3 DNA: TGTGCCAGCAAGACAGGGTTCACCTACGAGCAGTACTTC.

This clonotype appeared many times. The chain's CDR3 is CASSPDRQETQYF. The CDR3 DNA follows: TGTGCCAGCAGTCCGGACAGGCAAGAGACCCAGTACTTC. The rearrangement joins TRBV18 to TRBJ2-5; TRBD1 matches 7 bases. The CDR3 consists of 13 residues. Germline V gene lookup returns CDR1 KGHSH and CDR2 LQKENI. V lost 8 bases, J lost 2 bases, and 5 bases stayed unmatched.

The chain is built from TRBV12-3 or TRBV12-4 and TRBJ2-3, with 7 nucleotides matching TRBD2. With V trimmed by 5 bases and J by 2 bases, 4 bases remained unmatched. The CDR3 spans 14 residues. The CDR3 is CASSTRDYTDTQYF. CDR3 bases: TGTGCCAGCAGTACCCGGGACTACACAGATACGCAGTATTTT.

The chain links TRBV4-3 to TRBJ2-4; the match to TRBD1 covers 11 bases. CDR1 and CDR2 from the germline V gene are LGHNA and YSLEER. The V and J ends lost 2 bases and 7 bases, in that order; junction bases with no gene match: 13. This CDR3 is built from 18 residues. The CDR3 DNA reads as TGCGCCAGCAGCCAACGCCATAGTACCGGGACAGGGGGGAACATTCAGTACTTC. This codes for CASSQRHSTGTGGNIQYF.

Turning to this clonotype: A much larger clone sits a single nucleotide away, making a read error possible. This rearrangement joins TRBV29-1 to TRBJ1-1, with a weak D call TRBD1 (6 bases). Germline-derived CDR1 and CDR2 are SQVTM and ANQGSEA. Between the trimmed V and J ends, which lost 4 bases and 0 bases, there was a span of 9 bases. This CDR3 has 13 residues. The CDR3, as DNA: TGCAGCGTTGCAACAGGGATGAACACTGAAGCTTTCTTT. Amino acids: CSVATGMNTEAFF. The full variable domain, completed using reference TRBV29-1 and TRBJ1-1, is SAVISQKPSRDICQRGTSLTIQCQVDSQVTMMFWYRQQPGQSLTLIATANQGSEATYESGFVIDKFPISRPNLTFSTLTVSNMSPEDSSIYLCSVATGMNTEAFFGQGTRLTVV.

The chain combines TRBV11-2 with TRBJ2-6; D possibly corresponds to TRBD1 (5 bases). The CDR3 is 20 amino acids. Germline CDR1 and CDR2: SGHAT and FQNNGV. V was cut by 5 bases and J by 0 bases, with 23 bases left in between. This CDR3 reads CASSPVLGQAHPSGANVLTF. The CDR3 nucleotides are TGTGCCAGCAGCCCCGTCCTGGGGCAGGCCCATCCCTCTGGGGCCAACGTCCTGACTTTC.

This chain links TRBV24-1 with TRBJ2-2; 8 bases match TRBD1. CDR1 and CDR2 (germline): KGHDR, SFDVKD. J was trimmed by 3 bases and V by 7 bases; bases with no gene match: 6. There are 15 residues in the CDR3. Here the CDR3 DNA reads TGTGCCACCAGCGACAGGGGAGTTGACACCGGGGAGCTGTTTTTT. It codes for CATSDRGVDTGELFF.

Turning to this clonotype: It may be a read error: a sequence one base away is much more abundant. This rearrangement joins TRBV20-1 to TRBJ1-5; 8 nucleotides align to TRBD1. The CDR3 is 14 amino acids. Germline V lookup: CDR1 DFQATT, CDR2 SNEGSKA (reference sequence). The ends lost 8 bases at V and 6 bases at J; junction bases unmatched: 12. CDR3 amino acids: CSLRQGIGGQPQHF. CDR3 nucleotides: TGCAGTTTACGACAGGGGATCGGTGGTCAGCCCCAGCATTTT.

As regards this clonotype: Just one base apart from a much larger clone, this may be a read error. The chain carries TRBV2 and TRBJ2-3; 8 nucleotides align to TRBD2. J was trimmed by 2 bases and V by 4 bases; bases with no gene match: 20. The CDR3 spans 20 residues. Germline CDR1 reads SNHLY; CDR2 reads FYNNEI. The CDR3 DNA reads TGTGCCAGCAGTGGAAAGAAGGAAGCGGGAGCTTATTATGACACAGATACGCAGTATTTT. It yields the protein CASSGKKEAGAYYDTDTQYF.

This clonotype was detected many times. V is TRBV28 and J is TRBJ1-5; D is unclear. The CDR3 sequence is 15 residues long. Germline V gene data show CDR1 as MDHEN and CDR2 as SYDVKM. V was clipped by 1 base and J by 5 bases, with 12 bases between them. This CDR3 reads CASSLSSGKHQPQHF. The CDR3 DNA is TGTGCCAGCAGTTTATCCTCTGGGAAGCATCAGCCCCAGCATTTT.

This clonotype was seen only a few times. The chain uses TRBV10-3 and TRBJ2-1; TRBD2 agrees at 8 bases. This CDR3 comprises 16 residues. V dropped 0 bases and J dropped 7; count of bases not matched to a gene: 8. Germline lookup yields CDR1 ENHRY and CDR2 SYGVKD. The CDR3 DNA reads as TGTGCCATCAGTGAGTCGATAGCGGGAATGGGAAATGAGCAGTTCTTC. This gives the protein CAISESIAGMGNEQFF.

There are a few counts of this clonotype. CDR3 nucleotide sequence: TGCGCCAGCAGTGAGAGCAGGGGGAACACCGGGGAGCTGTTTTTT. Protein: CASSESRGNTGELFF. The V and J genes are TRBV10-1 and TRBJ2-2, with D maybe TRBD1 (6 bases). Looked up from germline, CDR1 is WNHNN and CDR2 is SYGVQD (reference sequence). The CDR3 covers 15 residues. V lost 2 bases to trimming and J lost 1 base, with 8 bases between them.

This clonotype was counted ten times or more. The CDR3 sequence: CASSLLQTNQPQHF. CDR3 sequence (DNA): TGTGCCAGCAGTTTGCTGCAGACAAATCAGCCCCAGCATTTT. This sequence joins TRBV28 and TRBJ1-5; no clear D gene. CDR1 is MDHEN and CDR2 is SYDVKM in the germline V gene. The CDR3 covers 14 residues. V shed 3 bases and J shed 4 bases, with 10 bases lying between them. The full variable domain, rest sourced from reference TRBV28 and TRBJ1-5, is DVKVTQSSRYLVKRTGEKVFLECVQDMDHENMFWYRQDPGLGLRLIYFSYDVKMKEKGDIPEGYSVSREKKERFSLILESASTNQTSMYLCASSLLQTNQPQHFGDGTRLSIL.

In this sample, this clonotype turned up many times. The DNA of the CDR3 is TGTGCCAGCAGCTTTAGACAGGGTGGTTACACTGAAGCTTTCTTT. It yields the protein CASSFRQGGYTEAFF. This chain uses TRBV11-3 with TRBJ1-1; 7 bases map to TRBD1. CDR3 length equals 15 residues. Germline assignment: CDR1 SGHNT and CDR2 YENEEA. J gave up 3 bases and V 3 bases, and 7 bases lay outside the gene matches. The whole variable domain, filled in from reference TRBV11-3 and TRBJ1-1, reads EAGVVQSPRYKIIEKKQPVAFWCNPISGHNTLYWYLQNLGQGPELLIRYENEEAVDDSQLPKDRFSAERLKGVDSTLKIQPAELGDSAVYLCASSFRQGGYTEAFFGQGTRLTVV.

The V gene is TRBV28, the J gene TRBJ1-2; D not resolved. Trimming left V 7 bases short and J 2 bases short, with 8 bases between. The germline V gene encodes CDR1 MDHEN and CDR2 SYDVKM. The CDR3 consists of 12 residues. CDR3: CASTYQNYGYTF. In nucleotides, the CDR3 is TGTGCCAGCACCTACCAGAACTATGGCTACACCTTC.

There are a few counts of this clonotype. V gene TRBV29-1 combines with J gene TRBJ2-7, with a weak D call TRBD1 (6 bases). The germline V and J ends were trimmed by 0 bases and 6 bases, with 21 bases remaining between them. Germline CDR1 and CDR2: SQVTM and ANQGSEA. The CDR3 runs 16 residues. In nucleotides, the CDR3 is TGCAGCGTTGAAGATCCGGGCAGGGGAAAGTTCGTCGAGCAGTACTTC. Its protein is CSVEDPGRGKFVEQYF.

This clonotype showed up just a few times. The CDR3 loop is CASSGPGLVNEQFF. CDR3 coding DNA: TGTGCCAGCAGTGGGCCGGGACTTGTCAATGAGCAGTTCTTC. The chain couples TRBV6-2 or TRBV6-3 to TRBJ2-1; D might be TRBD2 (6 bases). The germline V and J ends were trimmed by 5 bases and 6 bases, with 14 bases remaining between them. Germline V gene data show CDR1 as MNHEY and CDR2 as SVGEGT. This CDR3 is 14 amino acids long.

In this sample, this clonotype turned up a few times. V and J are TRBV2 and TRBJ2-1, with D perhaps TRBD2 (6 bases). Germline CDR1 and CDR2: SNHLY and FYNNEI. This CDR3 is 14 amino acids long. Trimming took off 10 bases at V and 4 bases at J, with 17 bases between the two ends. CDR3 DNA: TGTGCCACCGTGTGGGAGGCCGGGTACAATGAGCAGTTCTTC. Translating gives CATVWEAGYNEQFF.

This clonotype showed up many times. This chain connects TRBV2 to TRBJ2-7; 12 nucleotides align to TRBD2. The germline CDR1 and CDR2 sequences are SNHLY and FYNNEI. The trim removed 2 bases at V and 4 bases at J, leaving 3 bases unmatched. This CDR3 comprises 15 residues. For the CDR3, the DNA is TGTGCCAGCAGTGAAAGGCTAGCGGGGGGGTACGAGCAGTACTTC. Protein sequence: CASSERLAGGYEQYF.

The rearrangement uses TRBV5-4 and TRBJ1-4; 7 bases agree with TRBD1. Germline V gene lookup returns CDR1 SGHNT and CDR2 YYREEE (reference sequence). J lost 5 bases, V lost 3 bases, and 13 bases had no gene match. The CDR3 is made up of 17 amino acids. The CDR3 spells CASSYRPRGLRNEKLFF. The CDR3 nucleotides are TGTGCCAGCAGCTACCGTCCTAGGGGGCTGAGGAATGAAAAACTGTTTTTT.

This chain uses TRBV24-1 with TRBJ2-7; 9 bases align to TRBD1. This CDR3 has 15 residues. Trimming removed 3 bases from V and 5 bases from J; junction bases left unmatched: 7. The germline V gene has CDR1 KGHDR and CDR2 SFDVKD. CDR3 bases: TGTGCCACCAGTGATGCCCGGGACAGGGAAGACGAGCAGTACTTC. Translation gives CATSDARDREDEQYF.